This TCR beta chain was observed in a study of spatial heterogeneity in lung cancer (dated by TCRdb to the late 2010s). Background for the entire study: Beta-chain transcripts were consistently detected in greater numbers than alpha-chain transcripts, which likely reflects a higher abundance of beta-chain transcripts. Both alpha and beta chains were TCR-sequenced in samples taken at surgery, namely 220 tumor regions, around 70 matched nontumor lung samples and 56 PBMC samples. The study quantitatively compared TCR alpha and beta repertoires across multiple tumor regions, matched nontumor lung and blood in non-small cell lung cancer. A strong correlation was found between TCR transcript counts in tumor regions and a T cell transcriptional module score from matched bulk RNA-seq. The study linked features of the TCR repertoire to counts of nonsynonymous mutations, which were determined by whole-exome sequencing of tumor tissue. In the raw uncorrected reads, each unique combination of TCR and UMI appeared on average more than ten times. What the research found in general, with its limitations: The tumor nonsynonymous mutation count correlated with the number of expanded intratumoral alpha and beta TCRs. The count of ubiquitous expanded TCRs correlated with the count of ubiquitous nonsynonymous mutations, and the count of regional expanded TCRs correlated with the count of regional nonsynonymous mutations. Confirming at a functional level the hypothesis that regional TCRs recognize regional mutations was considered to require additional single-cell paired TCR alpha and beta sequencing. Estimated TCR-seq coverage of tumor T cells was only about 7.4% for alpha chains and about 13% for beta chains.

The CDR3 goes from the cysteine to the phenylalanine over 13 residues. Only the CDR3 DNA is retained, 39 bases long and in frame from the first base. CDR1 and CDR2, looked up from the germline V gene (reference sequence), are SEHNR and FQNEAQ. Between the V and J ends, shortened by 5 bases and 10 bases respectively, the junction contains 12 bases. Taken with the paper, the label for time point translates to: sample taken at primary tumor resection. The donors were fewer than 90 patients from the lung TRACERx cohort who had early-stage, untreated non-small cell lung cancer. TCR sequencing used whole RNA extracted from tumor and nontumor lung tissue, or from cryopreserved PBMC samples, without cell sorting. Only patients with enough RNA available from two or more tumor regions were chosen for TCR sequencing. Tumor and adjacent nontumor lung specimens were reviewed by a lung pathologist before selection.

Receptor amplification or capture employed 5' RACE. Sequencing was performed on a NextSeq 500. The TCR library protocol attached a unique molecular identifier to each TCR cDNA molecule to allow correction of PCR and sequencing errors. The paper's data handling went like this. TCR identification, UMI-based error correction and CDR3 extraction were all carried out with Decombinator tools. TCRs above a frequency of 2 per 1,000, corresponding to the top 1% of the tumor frequency distribution, were defined as expanded. Expanded tumor TCRs were classed as regional if statistically deemed absent (corrected P<0.05) from at least one tumor region, otherwise ubiquitous. Renyi diversity was calculated using the R vegan package after each repertoire was subsampled 100 times to 5,000 TCRs. CDR3 similarity networks were constructed using string-kernel similarity of amino acid triplets, with links drawn between CDR3s whose pairwise similarity was above 0.82. TCRdb redid the processing of the public reads, applying fastp at Q25 and MiXCR, and retained in-frame beta chains. CDR3 protein sequences are deduplicated, and each keeps its most common genes and DNA. The V and J calls come from TCRdb's annotation, not from the publication. This sample is represented by more than 20,000 distinct CDR3 sequences; roughly 3% of them were singletons. Clones ranked in the top ten supply around 7.7% of the sample.

This clonotype has ten or more counts. Its antigen specificity is not known. No quality values exist for individual bases; no much larger clone is one base distant. The chain employs TRBV7-9 and TRBJ1-6; the D gene is perhaps TRBD1, from 6 matching bases. The source is a male donor with early-stage non-small cell lung cancer. The input for sequencing was lung tumor tissue, taken at surgery. CDR3 region: CASSPGEGSPLHF. The nucleotides are TGTGCCAGCAGCCCAGGGGAAGGGTCACCCCTCCACTTT.